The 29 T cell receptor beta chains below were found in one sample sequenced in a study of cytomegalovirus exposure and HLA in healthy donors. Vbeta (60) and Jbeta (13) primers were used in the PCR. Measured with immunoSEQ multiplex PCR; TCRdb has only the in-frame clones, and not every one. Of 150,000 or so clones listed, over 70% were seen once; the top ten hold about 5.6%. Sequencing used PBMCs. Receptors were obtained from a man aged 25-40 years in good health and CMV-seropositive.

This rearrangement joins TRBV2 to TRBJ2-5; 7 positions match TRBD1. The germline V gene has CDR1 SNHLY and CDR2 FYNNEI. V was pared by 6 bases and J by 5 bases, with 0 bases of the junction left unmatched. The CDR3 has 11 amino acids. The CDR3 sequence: CASRQGETQYF. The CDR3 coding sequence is TGTGCCAGCAGACAGGGGGAGACCCAGTACTTC.

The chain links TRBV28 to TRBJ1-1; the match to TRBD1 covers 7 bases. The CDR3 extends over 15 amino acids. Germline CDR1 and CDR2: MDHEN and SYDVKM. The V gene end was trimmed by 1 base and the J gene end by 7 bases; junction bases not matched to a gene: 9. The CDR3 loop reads CASSLSATGAGEAFF. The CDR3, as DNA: TGTGCCAGCAGTTTATCGGCAACAGGGGCGGGTGAAGCTTTCTTT. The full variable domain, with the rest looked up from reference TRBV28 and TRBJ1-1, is DVKVTQSSRYLVKRTGEKVFLECVQDMDHENMFWYRQDPGLGLRLIYFSYDVKMKEKGDIPEGYSVSREKKERFSLILESASTNQTSMYLCASSLSATGAGEAFFGQGTRLTVV.

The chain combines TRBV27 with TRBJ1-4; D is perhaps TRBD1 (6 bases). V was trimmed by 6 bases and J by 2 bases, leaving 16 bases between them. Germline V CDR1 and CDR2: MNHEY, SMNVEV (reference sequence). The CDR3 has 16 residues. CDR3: CASRPGAGGTNEKLFF. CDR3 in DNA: TGTGCCAGCAGACCGGGGGCGGGAGGTACTAATGAAAAACTGTTTTTT.

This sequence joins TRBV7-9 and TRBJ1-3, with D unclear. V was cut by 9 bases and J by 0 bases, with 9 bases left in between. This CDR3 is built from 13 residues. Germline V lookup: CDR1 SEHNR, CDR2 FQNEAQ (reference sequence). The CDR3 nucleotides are TGTGCCAGATCCGGAGGCTCTGGAAACACCATATATTTT. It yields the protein CARSGGSGNTIYF. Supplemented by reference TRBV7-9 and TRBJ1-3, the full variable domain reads DTGVSQNPRHKITKRGQNVTFRCDPISEHNRLYWYRQTLGQGPEFLTYFQNEAQLEKSRLLSDRFSAERPKGSFSTLEIQRTEQGDSAMYLCARSGGSGNTIYFGEGSWLTVV.

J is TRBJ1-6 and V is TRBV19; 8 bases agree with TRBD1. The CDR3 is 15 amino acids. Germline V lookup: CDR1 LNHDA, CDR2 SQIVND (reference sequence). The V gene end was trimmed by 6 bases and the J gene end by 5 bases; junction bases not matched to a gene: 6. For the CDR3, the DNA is TGTGCCAGTAGATTCGGACAGGGAGATAATTCACCCCTCCACTTT. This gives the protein CASRFGQGDNSPLHF.

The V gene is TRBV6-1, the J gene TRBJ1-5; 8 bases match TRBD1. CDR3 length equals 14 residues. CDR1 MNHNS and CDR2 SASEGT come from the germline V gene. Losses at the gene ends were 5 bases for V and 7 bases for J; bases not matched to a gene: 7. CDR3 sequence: CASSRGQGGQPQHF. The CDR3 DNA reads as TGTGCCAGCAGTCGCGGACAGGGAGGACAGCCCCAGCATTTT.

The CDR3 DNA is TGTGCCAGCAGGACTAGCGGGGGGTACGAGCAGTACTTC. It translates to CASRTSGGYEQYF. The chain is built from TRBV27 and TRBJ2-7; 13 positions match TRBD2. Germline V gene data show CDR1 as MNHEY and CDR2 as SMNVEV (reference sequence). J gave up 4 bases and V 6 bases, and 0 bases lay outside the gene matches. This CDR3 spans 13 amino acids.

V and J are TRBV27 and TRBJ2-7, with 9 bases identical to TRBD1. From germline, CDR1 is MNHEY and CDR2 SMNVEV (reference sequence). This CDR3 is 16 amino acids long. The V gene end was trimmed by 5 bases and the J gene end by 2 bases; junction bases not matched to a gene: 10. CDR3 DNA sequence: TGTGCCAGCAGTATCAGAACCGGGACAGGGACCTACGAGCAGTACTTC. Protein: CASSIRTGTGTYEQYF.

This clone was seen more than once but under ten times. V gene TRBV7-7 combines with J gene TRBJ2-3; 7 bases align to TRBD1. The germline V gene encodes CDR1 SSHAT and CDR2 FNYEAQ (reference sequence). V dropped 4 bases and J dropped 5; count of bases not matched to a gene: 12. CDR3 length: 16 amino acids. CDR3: CASSSLNGRGQDTQYF. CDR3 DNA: TGTGCCAGCAGCTCGTTAAATGGTAGGGGGCAAGATACGCAGTATTTT.

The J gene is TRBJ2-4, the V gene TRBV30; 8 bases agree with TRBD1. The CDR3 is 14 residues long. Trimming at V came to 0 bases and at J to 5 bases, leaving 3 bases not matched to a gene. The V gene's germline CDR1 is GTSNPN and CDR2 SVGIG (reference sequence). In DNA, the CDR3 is TGTGCCTGGAGTGTAACCAGGGGGCAAAACATTCAGTACTTC. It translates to CAWSVTRGQNIQYF.

CDR3 in amino acids: CASTKQGRGTQYF. As DNA, the CDR3 is TGTGCCAGCACCAAACAGGGTCGTGGTACGCAGTATTTT. The chain combines TRBV27 with TRBJ2-3; possibly TRBD1 for D (6 bases). Per the germline V gene, CDR1 is MNHEY and CDR2 is SMNVEV (reference sequence). The CDR3 runs to 13 residues. Trimming shortened V by 7 bases and J by 8 bases, and 16 bases separated the two germline ends.

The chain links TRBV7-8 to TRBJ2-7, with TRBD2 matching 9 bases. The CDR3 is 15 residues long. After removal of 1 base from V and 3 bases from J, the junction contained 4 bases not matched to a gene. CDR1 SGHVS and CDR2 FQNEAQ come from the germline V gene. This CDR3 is CASSLGASGVYEQYF. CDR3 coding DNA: TGTGCCAGCAGCTTAGGAGCTAGCGGGGTCTACGAGCAGTACTTC.

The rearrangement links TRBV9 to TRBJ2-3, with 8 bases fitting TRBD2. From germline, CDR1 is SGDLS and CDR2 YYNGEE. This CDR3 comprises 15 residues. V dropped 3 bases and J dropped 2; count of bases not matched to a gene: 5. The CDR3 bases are TGTGCCAGCAGCGCCTTAGCGGGACACACAGATACGCAGTATTTT. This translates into CASSALAGHTDTQYF.

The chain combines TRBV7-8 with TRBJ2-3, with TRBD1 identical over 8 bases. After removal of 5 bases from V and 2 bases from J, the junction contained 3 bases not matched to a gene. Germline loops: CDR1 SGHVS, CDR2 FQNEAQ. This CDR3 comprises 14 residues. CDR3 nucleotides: TGTGCCAGCAGCATGGGACAGGCCACAGATACGCAGTATTTT. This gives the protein CASSMGQATDTQYF.

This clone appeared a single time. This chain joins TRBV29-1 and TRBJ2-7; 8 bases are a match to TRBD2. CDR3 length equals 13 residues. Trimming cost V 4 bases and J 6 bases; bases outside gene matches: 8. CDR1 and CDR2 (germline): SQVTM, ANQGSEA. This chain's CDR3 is CSVGSGGPSEQYF. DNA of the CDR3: TGCAGCGTTGGGTCGGGAGGGCCAAGCGAGCAGTACTTC.

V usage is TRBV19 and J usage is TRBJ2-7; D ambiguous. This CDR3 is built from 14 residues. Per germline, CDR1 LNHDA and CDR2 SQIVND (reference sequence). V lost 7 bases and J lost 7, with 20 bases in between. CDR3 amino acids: CASKVAVSTLEQYF. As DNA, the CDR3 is TGTGCCAGTAAAGTGGCGGTTTCCACTTTGGAGCAGTACTTC. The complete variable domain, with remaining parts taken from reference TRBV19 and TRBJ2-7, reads DGGITQSPKYLFRKEGQNVTLSCEQNLNHDAMYWYRQDPGQGLRLIYYSQIVNDFQKGDIAEGYSVSREKKESFPLTVTSAQKNPTAFYLCASKVAVSTLEQYFGPGTRLTVT.

In DNA, the CDR3 is TGTGCCAGCAGCCTTAGCCGCACAAGTTCACCCCTCCACTTT. Translating it yields CASSLSRTSSPLHF. V usage is TRBV14 and J usage is TRBJ1-6; D call uncertain. Germline assignment: CDR1 SGHDN and CDR2 FVKESK. The length of the CDR3 is 14 residues. Between the trimmed V and J ends, which lost 4 bases and 9 bases, there was a span of 13 bases.

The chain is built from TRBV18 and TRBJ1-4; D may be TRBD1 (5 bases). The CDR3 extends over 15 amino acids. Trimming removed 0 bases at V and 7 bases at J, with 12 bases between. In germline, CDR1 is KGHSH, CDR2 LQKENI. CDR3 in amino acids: CASSPPEGTPEKLFF. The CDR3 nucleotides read TGTGCCAGCTCACCACCAGAGGGGACTCCTGAAAAACTGTTTTTT.

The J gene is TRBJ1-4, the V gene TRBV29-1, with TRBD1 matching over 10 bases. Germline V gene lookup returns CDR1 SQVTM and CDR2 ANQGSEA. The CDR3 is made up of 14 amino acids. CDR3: CSYRPGQGNEKLFF. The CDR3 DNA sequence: TGCAGTTACCGACCGGGACAGGGGAATGAAAAACTGTTTTTT. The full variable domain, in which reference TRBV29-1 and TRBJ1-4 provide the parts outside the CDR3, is SAVISQKPSRDICQRGTSLTIQCQVDSQVTMMFWYRQQPGQSLTLIATANQGSEATYESGFVIDKFPISRPNLTFSTLTVSNMSPEDSSIYLCSYRPGQGNEKLFFGSGTQLSVL.

This chain's CDR3 is CASSLETGNTEAFF. DNA for the CDR3: TGTGCCAGCTCACTCGAGACAGGGAACACTGAAGCTTTCTTT. The chain joins TRBV18 to TRBJ1-1; D possibly corresponds to TRBD1 (6 bases). This CDR3 region has 14 residues. Trimming took off 4 bases at V and 1 base at J, with 10 bases between the two ends. The germline V gene encodes CDR1 KGHSH and CDR2 LQKENI.

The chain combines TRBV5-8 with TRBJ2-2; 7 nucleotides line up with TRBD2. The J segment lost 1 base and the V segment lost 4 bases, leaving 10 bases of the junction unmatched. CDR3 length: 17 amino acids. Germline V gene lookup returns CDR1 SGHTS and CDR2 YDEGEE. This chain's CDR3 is CASSTGSSGGNTGELFF. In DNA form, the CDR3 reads TGTGCCAGCAGCACTGGTTCGTCGGGGGGGAACACCGGGGAGCTGTTTTTT.

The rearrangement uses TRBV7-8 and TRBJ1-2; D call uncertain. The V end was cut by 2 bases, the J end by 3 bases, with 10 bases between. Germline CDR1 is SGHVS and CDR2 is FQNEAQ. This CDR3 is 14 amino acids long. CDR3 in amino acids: CASSLRERDYGYTF. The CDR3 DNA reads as TGTGCCAGCAGCTTAAGGGAGAGAGACTATGGCTACACCTTC.

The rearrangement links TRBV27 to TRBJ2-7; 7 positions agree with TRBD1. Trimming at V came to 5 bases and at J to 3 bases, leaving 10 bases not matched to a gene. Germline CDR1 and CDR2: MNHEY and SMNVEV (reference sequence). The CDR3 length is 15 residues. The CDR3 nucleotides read TGTGCCAGCAGTCCGCGGACAGGCCTGGTCTACGAGCAGTACTTC. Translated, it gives CASSPRTGLVYEQYF.

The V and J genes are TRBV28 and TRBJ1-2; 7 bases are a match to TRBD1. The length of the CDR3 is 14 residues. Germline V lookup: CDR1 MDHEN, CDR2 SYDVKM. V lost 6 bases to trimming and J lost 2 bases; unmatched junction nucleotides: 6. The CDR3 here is CASSPTGANYGYTF. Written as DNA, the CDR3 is TGTGCCAGCAGCCCAACAGGGGCCAACTATGGCTACACCTTC.

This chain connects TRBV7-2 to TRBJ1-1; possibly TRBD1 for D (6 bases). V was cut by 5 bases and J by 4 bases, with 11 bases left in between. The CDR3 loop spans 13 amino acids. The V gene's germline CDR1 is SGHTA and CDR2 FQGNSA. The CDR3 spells CASSHWDITEAFF. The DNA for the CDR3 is TGTGCCAGCAGCCACTGGGACATCACTGAAGCTTTCTTT.

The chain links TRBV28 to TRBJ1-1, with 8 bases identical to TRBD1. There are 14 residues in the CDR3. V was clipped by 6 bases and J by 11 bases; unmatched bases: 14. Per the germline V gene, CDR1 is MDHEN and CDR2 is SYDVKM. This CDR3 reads CASSLDRAVLRAFF. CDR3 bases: TGTGCCAGCAGCCTGGACAGGGCGGTCCTGAGGGCTTTCTTT.

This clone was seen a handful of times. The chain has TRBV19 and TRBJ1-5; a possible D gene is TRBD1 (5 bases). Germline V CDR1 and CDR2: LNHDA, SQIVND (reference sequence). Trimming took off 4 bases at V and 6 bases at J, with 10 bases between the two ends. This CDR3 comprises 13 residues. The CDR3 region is CASSTVRGQPQHF. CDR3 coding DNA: TGTGCCAGTAGTACCGTAAGGGGTCAGCCCCAGCATTTT.

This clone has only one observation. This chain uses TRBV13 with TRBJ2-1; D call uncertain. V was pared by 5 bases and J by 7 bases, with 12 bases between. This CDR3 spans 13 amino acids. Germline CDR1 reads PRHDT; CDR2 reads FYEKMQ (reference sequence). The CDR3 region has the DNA TGTGCCAGCAGCCTCCGCGGTGCGAATGAGCAGTTCTTC. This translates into CASSLRGANEQFF.

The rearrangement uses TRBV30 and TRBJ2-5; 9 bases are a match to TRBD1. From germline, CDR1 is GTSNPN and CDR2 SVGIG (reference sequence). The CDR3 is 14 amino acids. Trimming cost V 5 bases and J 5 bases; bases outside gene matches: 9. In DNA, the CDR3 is TGTGCCTGGGGGGGGACAGGGAGGTGGGAGACCCAGTACTTC. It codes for CAWGGTGRWETQYF.